This T cell receptor (beta chain) is drawn from a study of cytomegalovirus exposure and HLA in healthy donors. General study points: Presence/absence analyses treated sequencing depth as roughly uniform across donors.

The V gene's germline CDR1 is ENHRY and CDR2 SYGVKD. The CDR3 has 14 residues. V shed 3 bases and J shed 6 bases, with 15 bases lying between them. The PCR used 60 Vbeta and 13 Jbeta primers. Data came from immunoSEQ multiplex PCR; TCRdb stores just in-frame clones and leaves some out. There are about 130,000 clones in the sample; approximately 78% occur only once, and 1.4% to 1.5% lies in the top ten. On this clone: Its antigen is not known.

The sequence was obtained from a female donor in good health and CMV-seronegative. Sequenced: PBMCs. J is TRBJ2-7 and V is TRBV10-3; D call uncertain. DNA for the CDR3: TGTGCCATCAGTGATGAGCCTCTAGGCGGCGAGCAGTACTTC. Protein: CAISDEPLGGEQYF.